Listed below are T cell receptor beta chains from one sample, sequenced in a study of blood T cell repertoires in COVID-19. The protocol was immunoSEQ multiplex PCR, while the TCRdb copy is restricted to in-frame clones and leaves out a portion. The table has some 170,000 clones, approximately 85% seen once. Material: peripheral blood. The origin of the receptors is a woman aged 60-75 years with acute or convalescent COVID-19. CDR3s include the opening cysteine and the closing phenylalanine or tryptophan. The D gene is left open where the match is weak. Clone size is not always given. Where it is, it says once, few, many or a class for expanded clones.

v_gene,j_gene,d_gene,abundance,CDR3nt,CDR3aa
TRBV25-1,TRBJ2-1,TRBD2,few,TGTGCCAGCAGTGAACTAGCGGGGTCCCCGTACAATGAGCAGTTCTTC,CASSELAGSPYNEQFF
TRBV30,TRBJ1-3,NA,NA,TGTGCCTGGTTCTCCAGGGACTCTGGAAACACCATATATTTT,CAWFSRDSGNTIYF
TRBV5-1,TRBJ2-3,TRBD1,NA,TGCGCCAGCAGCTGGACAGGGGTTAGGGCAGATACGCAGTATTTT,CASSWTGVRADTQYF
TRBV5-1,TRBJ2-1,TRBD2,NA,TGCGCCAGCAGCCCAACAGCGGGAGGGCCTATTACTGAGCAGTTCTTC,CASSPTAGGPITEQFF
TRBV28,TRBJ2-4,TRBD1,NA,TGTGCCAGCAGTGCGCATCCGACAGGGGGCATTCAGTACTTC,CASSAHPTGGIQYF
TRBV2,TRBJ2-1,NA,NA,TGTGCCAGCGCGGGTACAGGGGGGGTGCGCAATGAGCAGTTCTTC,CASAGTGGVRNEQFF
TRBV11-2,TRBJ1-1,TRBD1,NA,TGTGCCAGCAGCTCTCGACAGGGGGCGCTATTGGATACTGAAGCTTTCTTT,CASSSRQGALLDTEAFF
TRBV24-1,TRBJ1-6,NA,NA,TGTGCCACGCGCAAAAGTGCAGGGGATTCACCCCTCCACTTT,CATRKSAGDSPLHF
TRBV5-1,TRBJ1-4,NA,NA,TGCGCCAGCAGCCCTGACCAGGGTGCTAATGAAAAACTGTTTTTT,CASSPDQGANEKLFF
TRBV19,TRBJ1-1,TRBD1,NA,TGTGCCAGTAGTACAAGACAGGGGGGGAACACTGAAGCTTTCTTT,CASSTRQGGNTEAFF
TRBV7-9,TRBJ1-2,NA,NA,TGTGCCAGCAGCTTAGAGATTCCCAGAGGGTATGGCTACACCTTC,CASSLEIPRGYGYTF
TRBV28,TRBJ2-7,TRBD2,NA,TGTGCCAGCAGTTCGGGACTAGCGGGAGTCCACGAGCAGTACTTC,CASSSGLAGVHEQYF
TRBV4-1,TRBJ2-1,TRBD1,NA,TGCGCCAGCAGCCTGGGACAGGGGAATGAGCAGTTCTTC,CASSLGQGNEQFF
TRBV5-1,TRBJ2-5,TRBD1,once,TGCGCCAGCAGCTTGGGCGGGACAGGACAAGAGACCCAGTACTTC,CASSLGGTGQETQYF
TRBV23-1,TRBJ2-3,NA,NA,TGCGCCAGCAGTCAAGCCCCGGCCGCGGGCACAGATACGCAGTATTTT,CASSQAPAAGTDTQYF
TRBV14,TRBJ2-4,TRBD2,NA,TGTGCCAGCAGCCAAGGCCCCTGGACTAGCGGAAACATTCAGTACTTC,CASSQGPWTSGNIQYF
TRBV4-2,TRBJ2-3,NA,once,TGTGCCAGCAGCCAAGTGGGAGGCACAGATACGCAGTATTTT,CASSQVGGTDTQYF
TRBV6-1,TRBJ1-1,NA,NA,TGTGCCAGCAGTGAAACAACAAACACTGAAGCTTTCTTT,CASSETTNTEAFF